This T cell receptor beta chain originates from a study of blood T cell repertoires in COVID-19. Study-wide context: Specimens from acute and convalescent COVID-19 originated in the United States, Italy and Spain. The analysed material was cDNA or gDNA that came from T cells, B-cell-depleted T cells, or PBMCs.

Original processing methods: Scientists estimated how many nucleated cells there were by amplifying reference gene primers. This table comes from immunoSEQ multiplex PCR, and its TCRdb copy is limited to in-frame clones, with some not included. D and trimming come from the DNA, and the V and J calls and clone size come from that table. The profile covers about 160,000 clones, with over 85% appearing a single time and 2% taken by the ten largest. CDR1 is SGDLS, CDR2 YYNGEE, per germline. Trimming pared 5 bases from V and 0 bases from J, leaving 12 bases between. This CDR3 is built from 15 residues. Seattle's cohort entered during active infection and was followed longitudinally.

The sequenced sample was peripheral blood. The chain is built from TRBV9 and TRBJ2-1, with D perhaps matching TRBD1 (6 bases). The receptor was derived from a woman aged 55-70 years with COVID-19, enrolled during active disease. Here the CDR3 reads CASRDTGSSYNEQFF. In DNA form, the CDR3 reads TGTGCCAGCAGGGACACAGGGTCCTCCTACAATGAGCAGTTCTTC.